Below, 4 T cell receptor beta chains from the same sample are listed, as sequenced in a study of Ad26.COV2.S vaccination and SARS-CoV-2 variants. Treatment: 15 to 20 received Ad26.COV2.S at low or high dose, single or two shots; a few received placebo; per-sample allocation not given. On day 63 after the first injection, vaccine and placebo recipients gave samples. Sequencing was performed with immunoSEQ multiplex PCR; in TCRdb, only in-frame clones are kept and a portion is missing. This table holds some 480,000 clones, approximately 88% found once. The sequenced sample was peripheral blood, obtained in a trial of Ad26.COV2.S vaccine versus placebo. The receptors derive from a person between 18 and 65 years old who received the Ad26.COV2.S COVID-19 vaccine or a placebo.

The V gene is TRBV5-8, the J gene TRBJ1-5, with D perhaps TRBD1 (6 bases). In germline, CDR1 is SGHTS, CDR2 YDEGEE. The CDR3 consists of 14 residues. Trimming shortened V by 4 bases and J by 3 bases, and 11 bases separated the two germline ends. The CDR3 DNA reads as TGTGCCAGCAGCAAAGGACAGTTCAATCAGCCCCAGCATTTT. This translates into CASSKGQFNQPQHF.

The rearrangement uses TRBV6-2 or TRBV6-3 and TRBJ2-1; 8 bases are a match to TRBD1. The V and J ends lost 2 bases and 3 bases, in that order; junction bases with no gene match: 6. Germline V lookup: CDR1 MNHEY, CDR2 SVGEGT. This CDR3 has 16 amino acids. The CDR3 protein is CASSYTKGQVYNEQFF. The CDR3 nucleotides read TGTGCCAGCAGTTACACCAAGGGACAGGTCTACAATGAGCAGTTCTTC.

This clone has just one count. The chain has TRBV6-7 and TRBJ2-7, with D unresolved. TRBV6-7 is designated an ORF whose function remains uncertain. CDR3 size: 15 residues. The V and J ends lost 2 bases and 2 bases respectively, with 13 bases between them. DNA for the CDR3: TGTGCCAGCAGTTACCGACTCCCTGCTACCTACGAGCAGTACTTC. It specifies CASSYRLPATYEQYF.

The chain has TRBV28 and TRBJ1-4, with 8 bases aligning to TRBD1. CDR3 length: 15 amino acids. The germline CDR1 and CDR2 sequences are MDHEN and SYDVKM. With V trimmed by 6 bases and J by 7 bases, 10 bases remained unmatched. CDR3 amino acids: CASSAGGIVGEKLFF. DNA for the CDR3: TGTGCCAGCAGCGCAGGGGGCATTGTTGGTGAAAAACTGTTTTTT.